These T cell receptor beta chains were read from a single sample in a study of shared clonotypes between healthy human individuals. Clones were read by immunoSEQ multiplex PCR, and TCRdb kept only the in-frame ones, dropping some. The table lists some 2.1 million clones, approximately 94% of them singletons. Sequenced: naive CD8+ T cells sorted from blood. These receptors originate from a man between 18 and 35 years old in good health. Both conserved end residues are part of each CDR3. The D gene is left open where the match is weak. Only part of the rows carry a size: once, few, many, or a class if the clone is expanded.

. | TRBJ2-3 | TRBV27 | . | TGTGCCAGCAGGCCCGAGGGATCTAGCACAGATACGCAGTATTTT | CASRPEGSSTDTQYF
. | TRBJ1-5 | TRBV5-1 | . | TGCGCCAGCAGCCAAAGGGAGGTGGGCAATCAGCCCCAGCATTTT | CASSQREVGNQPQHF
. | TRBJ2-7 | TRBV5-1 | TRBD2 | TGCGCCAGCAGCTTCACTAGCGGAAACTACGAGCAGTACTTC | CASSFTSGNYEQYF
. | TRBJ2-3 | TRBV5-8 | . | TGTGCCAGCAGCCCTGGGGGGTTCGCAAATACGCAGTATTTT | CASSPGGFANTQYF
. | TRBJ2-7 | TRBV11-2 | . | TGTGCCAGCAGCCTATCGGTTGGCTACGAGCAGTACTTC | CASSLSVGYEQYF
. | TRBJ2-1 | TRBV6-5 | . | TGTGCCAGCAGCCCCTGGGAGGGGGCCTACAATGAGCAGTTCTTC | CASSPWEGAYNEQFF
. | TRBJ2-1 | TRBV30 | TRBD2 | TGTGCCTGGACGGGTCTAGCGGATGAGCAGTTCTTC | CAWTGLADEQFF
. | TRBJ2-7 | TRBV5-1 | . | TGCGCCAGCAGCTATCAGGGGTCCTCCTACGAGCAGTACTTC | CASSYQGSSYEQYF
. | TRBJ2-2 | TRBV5-1 | TRBD1 | TGCGCCAGCAGCTTGGGACAGGGGTTTATTGGCGACACCGGGGAGCTGTTTTTT | CASSLGQGFIGDTGELFF
. | TRBJ2-7 | TRBV6-1 | . | TGTGCCAGCAGCCCAGGGTCAGGCTACGAGCAGTACTTC | CASSPGSGYEQYF
. | TRBJ2-7 | TRBV6-5 | TRBD2 | TGTGCCAGCAGACCCGGACTAGCGGGAAACTACGAGCAGTACTTC | CASRPGLAGNYEQYF
. | TRBJ2-4 | TRBV13 | . | TGTGCCAGCAGCCTTTACAGGGATGAGGCCAAAAACATTCAGTACTTC | CASSLYRDEAKNIQYF
. | TRBJ2-1 | TRBV7-9 | . | TGTGCCAGCAGCTCGGTAGGACTCACTGAGCAGTTCTTC | CASSSVGLTEQFF
few | TRBJ2-7 | TRBV10-2 | . | TGCGCCACCAGAGGACCTAGCTCCTACGAGCAGTACTTC | CATRGPSSYEQYF
. | TRBJ1-1 | TRBV19 | . | TGTGCCAGTAGTTATTGGACTGAAGCTTTCTTT | CASSYWTEAFF
once | TRBJ1-1 | TRBV9 | . | TGTGCCAGCAGCGTAGCAATTCGGAACACTGAAGCTTTCTTT | CASSVAIRNTEAFF
. | TRBJ1-3 | TRBV27 | . | TGTGCCAGCAGGGACAGCTCCGGAAACACCATATATTTT | CASRDSSGNTIYF
. | TRBJ2-7 | TRBV5-1 | . | TGCGCCAGCAGCTTGGATGGTCCCTACTCCTACGAGCAGTACTTC | CASSLDGPYSYEQYF
. | TRBJ2-5 | TRBV28 | . | TGTGCCAGCAGTTTGTCGGAGACCCAGTACTTC | CASSLSETQYF
. | TRBJ1-2 | TRBV5-6 | . | TGTGCCAGCAGCTTACGACAGGAGGAAGATGGCTACACCTTC | CASSLRQEEDGYTF
. | TRBJ2-7 | TRBV2 | TRBD2 | TGTGCCAGCAGTGCAACTAGCGGGAGACTTGGTGAGCAGTACTTC | CASSATSGRLGEQYF
once | TRBJ1-5 | TRBV27 | . | TGTGCCAGCAGTTTCAGAGGGGACGGCAATCAGCCCCAGCATTTT | CASSFRGDGNQPQHF
. | TRBJ2-2 | TRBV27 | TRBD1 | TGTGCCAGCAGTAAGCAGGGGGACACCGGGGAGCTGTTTTTT | CASSKQGDTGELFF
. | TRBJ2-5 | TRBV28 | . | TGTGCCAGCAGAGAGGGTGAGACCCAGTACTTC | CASREGETQYF
. | TRBJ2-7 | TRBV7-9 | . | TGTGCCAGCAGCTTCCTTGACGGGAGATACGAGCAGTACTTC | CASSFLDGRYEQYF
. | TRBJ1-5 | TRBV30 | . | TGTGCCTGGAGTGGGGGGTCCAATCAGCCCCAGCATTTT | CAWSGGSNQPQHF
. | TRBJ2-7 | TRBV2 | TRBD2 | TGTGCCCTGGGGTGGGAGGGCTCCTACGAGCAGTACTTC | CALGWEGSYEQYF
. | TRBJ1-2 | TRBV12-5 | TRBD1 | TGTGCTAGTGGTTTCCCAGGGACAGGGGATGGCTACACCTTC | CASGFPGTGDGYTF
. | TRBJ2-3 | TRBV6-6 | . | TGTGCCAGCAGTTACCCGACAGTACCCGAGGATACGCAGTATTTT | CASSYPTVPEDTQYF
. | TRBJ2-5 | TRBV5-6 | . | TGTGCCAGCAGCTTGGCGGTCCTAGAGACCCAGTACTTC | CASSLAVLETQYF
. | TRBJ2-5 | TRBV6-5 | . | TGTGCCAGCAGTTACCTTGGGGGAGAAGAGACCCAGTACTTC | CASSYLGGEETQYF
. | TRBJ1-1 | TRBV6-5 | TRBD1 | TGTGCCAGCAGTTACTCCGACAGGGGGCTTACTGAAGCTTTCTTT | CASSYSDRGLTEAFF
. | TRBJ2-7 | TRBV28 | . | TGTGCCAGCAGTTTCCTCGTGGGCAGCCCCTACGAGCAGTACTTC | CASSFLVGSPYEQYF